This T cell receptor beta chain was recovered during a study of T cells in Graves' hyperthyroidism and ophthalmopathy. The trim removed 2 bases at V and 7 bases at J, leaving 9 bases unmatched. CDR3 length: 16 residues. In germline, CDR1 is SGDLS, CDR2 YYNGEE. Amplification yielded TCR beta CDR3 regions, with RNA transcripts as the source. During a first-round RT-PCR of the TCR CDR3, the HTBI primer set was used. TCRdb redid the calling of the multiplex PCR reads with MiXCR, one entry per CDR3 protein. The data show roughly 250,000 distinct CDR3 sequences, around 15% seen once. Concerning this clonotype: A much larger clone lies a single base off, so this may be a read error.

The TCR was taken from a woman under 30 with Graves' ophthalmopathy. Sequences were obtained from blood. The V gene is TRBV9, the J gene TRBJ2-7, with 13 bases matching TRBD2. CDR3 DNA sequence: TGTGCCAGCAGCGTCGGGGGACTAGCGGGGAACAATGAGCAGTACTTC. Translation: CASSVGGLAGNNEQYF.